This TCR beta chain is from a study of blood T cell repertoires in COVID-19. Study-level information: The origin of the acute and convalescent COVID-19 samples was the United States, Italy and Spain. Nucleic acid was either cDNA or gDNA, and it came from T cells, B-cell-depleted T cells, or PBMCs.

Method: immunoSEQ multiplex PCR; TCRdb's copy keeps in-frame clones and lacks some. This repertoire shows more than 300,000 clones, about 84% found once; its top ten account for around 1.5%. The CDR3 spans 15 residues. J lost 5 bases, V lost 3 bases, and 4 bases had no gene match. Germline V gene lookup returns CDR1 SGHNT and CDR2 YYREEE (reference sequence). The origin of this receptor is a woman in her forties or fifties with acute or convalescent COVID-19. The sequenced sample was peripheral blood. The V call is TRBV5-4, the J call TRBJ2-7, with TRBD2 matching 14 bases. DNA of the CDR3: TGTGCCAGCAGCTGGGGACTAGCGGGAGTCGACGAGCAGTACTTC. It specifies CASSWGLAGVDEQYF. Full variable domain (outside the CDR3, taken from reference TRBV5-4 and TRBJ2-7): ETGVTQSPTHLIKTRGQQVTLRCSSQSGHNTVSWYQQALGQGPQFIFQYYREEENGRGNFPPRFSGLQFPNYSSELNVNALELDDSALYLCASSWGLAGVDEQYFGPGTRLTVT.